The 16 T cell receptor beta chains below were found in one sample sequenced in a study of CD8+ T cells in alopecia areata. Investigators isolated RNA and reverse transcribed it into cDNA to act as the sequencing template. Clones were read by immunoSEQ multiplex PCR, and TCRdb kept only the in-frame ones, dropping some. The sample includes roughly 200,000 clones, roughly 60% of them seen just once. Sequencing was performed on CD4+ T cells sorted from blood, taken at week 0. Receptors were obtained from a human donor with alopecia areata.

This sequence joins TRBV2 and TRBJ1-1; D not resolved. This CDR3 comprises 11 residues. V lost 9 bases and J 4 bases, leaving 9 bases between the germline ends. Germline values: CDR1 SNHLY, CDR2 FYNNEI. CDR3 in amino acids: CASGRSTEAFF. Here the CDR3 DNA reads TGTGCCAGTGGTCGGAGCACTGAAGCTTTCTTT.

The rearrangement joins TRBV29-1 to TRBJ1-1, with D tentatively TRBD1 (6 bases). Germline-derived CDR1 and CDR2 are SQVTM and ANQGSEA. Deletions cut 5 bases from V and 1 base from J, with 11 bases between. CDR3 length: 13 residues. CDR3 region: CSVRDRRNTEAFF. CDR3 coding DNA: TGCAGCGTTCGTGACAGGAGGAACACTGAAGCTTTCTTT.

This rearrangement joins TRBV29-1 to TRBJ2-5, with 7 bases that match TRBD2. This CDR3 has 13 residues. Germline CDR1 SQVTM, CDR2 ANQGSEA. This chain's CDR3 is CTSSGGPKETQYF. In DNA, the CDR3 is TGCACCTCTTCGGGGGGACCGAAAGAGACCCAGTACTTC.

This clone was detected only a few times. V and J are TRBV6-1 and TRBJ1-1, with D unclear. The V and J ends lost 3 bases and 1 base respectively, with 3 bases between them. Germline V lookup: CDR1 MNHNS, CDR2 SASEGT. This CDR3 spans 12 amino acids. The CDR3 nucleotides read TGTGCCAGCAGTGAGGGGAACACTGAAGCTTTCTTT. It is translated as CASSEGNTEAFF.

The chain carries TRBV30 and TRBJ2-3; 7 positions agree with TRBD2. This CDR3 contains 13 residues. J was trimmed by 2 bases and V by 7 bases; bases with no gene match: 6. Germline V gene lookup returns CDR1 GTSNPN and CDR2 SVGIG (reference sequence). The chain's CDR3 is CASSRGDTDTQYF. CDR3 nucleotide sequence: TGTGCCTCGAGCCGGGGGGACACAGATACGCAGTATTTT.

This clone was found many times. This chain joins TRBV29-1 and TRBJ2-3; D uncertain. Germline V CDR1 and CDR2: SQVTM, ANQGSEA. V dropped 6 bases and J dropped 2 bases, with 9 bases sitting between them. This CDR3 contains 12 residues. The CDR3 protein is CSVAPDTDTQYF. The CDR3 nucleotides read TGCAGCGTGGCCCCTGACACAGATACGCAGTATTTT.

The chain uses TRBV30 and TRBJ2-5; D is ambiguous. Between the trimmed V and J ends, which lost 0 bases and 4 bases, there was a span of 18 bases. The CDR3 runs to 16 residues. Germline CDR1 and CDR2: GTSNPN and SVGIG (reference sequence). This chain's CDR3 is CAWSVFLRLVGETQYF. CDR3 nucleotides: TGTGCCTGGAGTGTATTTCTACGTCTGGTTGGAGAGACCCAGTACTTC.

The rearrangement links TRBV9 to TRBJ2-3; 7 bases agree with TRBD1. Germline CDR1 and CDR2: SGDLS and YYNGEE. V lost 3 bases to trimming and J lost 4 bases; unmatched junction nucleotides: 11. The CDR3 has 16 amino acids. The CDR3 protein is CASSGRQGQGPDTQYF. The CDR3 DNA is TGTGCCAGCAGCGGAAGACAGGGCCAGGGTCCAGATACGCAGTATTTT. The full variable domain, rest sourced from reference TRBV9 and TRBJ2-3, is DSGVTQTPKHLITATGQRVTLRCSPRSGDLSVYWYQQSLDQGLQFLIQYYNGEERAKGNILERFSAQQFPDLHSELNLSSLELGDSALYFCASSGRQGQGPDTQYFGPGTRLTVL.

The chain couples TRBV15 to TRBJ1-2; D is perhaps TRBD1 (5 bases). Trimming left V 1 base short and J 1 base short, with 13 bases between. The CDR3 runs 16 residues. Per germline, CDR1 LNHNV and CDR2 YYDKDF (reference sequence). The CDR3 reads CATSRGGLDSNYGYTF. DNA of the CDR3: TGTGCCACCAGCAGAGGAGGTCTCGACAGTAACTATGGCTACACCTTC.

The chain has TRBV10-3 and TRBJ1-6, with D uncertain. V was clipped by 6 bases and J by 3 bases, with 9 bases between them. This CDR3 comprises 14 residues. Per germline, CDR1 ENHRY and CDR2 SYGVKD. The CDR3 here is CAIRDDGYNSPLHF. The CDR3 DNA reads TGTGCCATCAGAGACGACGGCTATAATTCACCCCTCCACTTT.

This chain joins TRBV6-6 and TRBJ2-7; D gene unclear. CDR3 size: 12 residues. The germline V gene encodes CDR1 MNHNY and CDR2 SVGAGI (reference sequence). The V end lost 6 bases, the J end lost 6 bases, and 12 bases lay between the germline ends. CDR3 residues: CASSPRPREQYF. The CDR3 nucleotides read TGTGCCAGCAGCCCCCGCCCCCGCGAGCAGTACTTC.

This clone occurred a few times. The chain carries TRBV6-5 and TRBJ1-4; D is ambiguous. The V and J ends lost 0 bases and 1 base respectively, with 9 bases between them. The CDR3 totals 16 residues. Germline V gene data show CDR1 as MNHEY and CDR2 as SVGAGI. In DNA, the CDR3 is TGTGCCAGCAGTTACTCGGCTCCACGAACTAATGAAAAACTGTTTTTT. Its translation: CASSYSAPRTNEKLFF.

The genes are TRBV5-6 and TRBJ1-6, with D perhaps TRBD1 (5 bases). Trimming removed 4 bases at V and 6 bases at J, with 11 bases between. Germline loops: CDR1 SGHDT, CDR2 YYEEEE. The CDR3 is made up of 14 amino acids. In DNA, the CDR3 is TGTGCCAGCAGCGTGGGACTCCCTAATTCACCCCTCCACTTT. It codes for CASSVGLPNSPLHF. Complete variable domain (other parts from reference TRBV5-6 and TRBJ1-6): DAGVTQSPTHLIKTRGQQVTLRCSPKSGHDTVSWYQQALGQGPQFIFQYYEEEERQRGNFPDRFSGHQFPNYSSELNVNALLLGDSALYLCASSVGLPNSPLHFGNGTRLTVT.

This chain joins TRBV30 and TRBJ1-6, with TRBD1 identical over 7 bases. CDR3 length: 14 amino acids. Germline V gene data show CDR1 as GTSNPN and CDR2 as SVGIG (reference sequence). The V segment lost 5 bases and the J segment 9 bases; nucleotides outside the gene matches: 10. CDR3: CAWSRDRVGSPLHF. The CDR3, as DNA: TGTGCCTGGTCACGCGACAGGGTCGGTTCACCCCTCCACTTT.

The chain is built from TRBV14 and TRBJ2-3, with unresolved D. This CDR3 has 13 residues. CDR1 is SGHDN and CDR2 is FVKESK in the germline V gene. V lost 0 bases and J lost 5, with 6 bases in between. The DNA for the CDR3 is TGTGCCAGCAGCCAAGATTTGGGAGATACGCAGTATTTT. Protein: CASSQDLGDTQYF.

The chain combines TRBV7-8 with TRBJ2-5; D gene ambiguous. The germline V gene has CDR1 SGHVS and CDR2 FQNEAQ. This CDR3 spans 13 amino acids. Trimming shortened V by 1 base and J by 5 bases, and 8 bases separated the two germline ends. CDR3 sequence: CASSLDPPETQYF. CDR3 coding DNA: TGTGCCAGCAGCTTAGATCCACCGGAGACCCAGTACTTC. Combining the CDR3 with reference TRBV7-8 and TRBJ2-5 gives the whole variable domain GAGVSQSPRYKVAKRGQDVALRCDPISGHVSLFWYQQALGQGPEFLTYFQNEAQLDKSGLPSDRFFAERPEGSVSTLKIQRTQQEDSAVYLCASSLDPPETQYFGPGTRLLVL.